These 7 T cell receptor beta chains were all obtained from the same sample, sequenced in a study of OX40 agonist ivuxolimab in advanced cancers. Sequencing used immunoSEQ multiplex PCR; TCRdb keeps in-frame clones, though not all of them. The data show 15,000 to 20,000 clones, with about four fifths seen just once and 35% to 50% held by the top ten. This specimen was CD4+ or CD8+ T cells sorted from blood, taken in a trial of the OX40 agonist ivuxolimab. These receptors all come from an adult with an advanced solid tumor such as melanoma, head and neck, liver or kidney cancer.

This chain connects TRBV11-2 to TRBJ2-1; perhaps D is TRBD1 or TRBD2 (5 bases each). Trimming shortened V by 3 bases and J by 6 bases, and 6 bases separated the two germline ends. The CDR3 is made up of 12 amino acids. Germline V lookup: CDR1 SGHAT, CDR2 FQNNGV. The CDR3 is CASSFGGNEQFF. CDR3 coding DNA: TGTGCCAGCAGCTTTGGGGGCAATGAGCAGTTCTTC.

J is TRBJ2-7 and V is TRBV30, with 8 bases aligning to TRBD2. J lost 0 bases, V lost 1 base, and 2 bases had no gene match. The CDR3 runs to 14 residues. Looked up from germline, CDR1 is GTSNPN and CDR2 is SVGIG (reference sequence). Here the CDR3 reads CAWSDGGDSYEQYF. The CDR3 region has the DNA TGTGCCTGGAGTGACGGGGGGGACTCCTACGAGCAGTACTTC.

The chain links TRBV29-1 to TRBJ2-3; 9 bases line up with TRBD2. The CDR3 loop spans 15 amino acids. The junction had 7 bases not matched to a gene; V was cut back by 2 bases and J by 4 bases. The V gene's germline CDR1 is SQVTM and CDR2 ANQGSEA. CDR3 sequence: CSVESLRGGSDTQYF. In DNA form, the CDR3 reads TGCAGCGTTGAAAGTTTGCGGGGGGGGTCAGATACGCAGTATTTT.

CDR3 coding DNA: TGTGCCAGCAGCATGCCGGGGGATGAGCAGTTCTTC. Amino acids: CASSMPGDEQFF. J is TRBJ2-1 and V is TRBV5-6, with D tentatively TRBD2 (6 bases). V was shortened by 4 bases and J by 8 bases, with 10 bases between the two germline ends. The CDR3 has 12 residues. CDR1 SGHDT and CDR2 YYEEEE come from the germline V gene.

This rearrangement joins TRBV5-1 to TRBJ2-7, with D perhaps assigned TRBD1 or TRBD2 (5 bases each). The CDR3 length is 16 residues. Between the trimmed V and J ends, which lost 5 bases and 0 bases, there was a span of 18 bases. Germline V gives CDR1 SGHRS, CDR2 YFSETQ. The CDR3 bases are TGCGCCAGCAGGCAGGCTCCCGGGGCTTACTCCTACGAGCAGTACTTC. Protein product: CASRQAPGAYSYEQYF.

The gene calls are TRBV7-9 and TRBJ2-5; the D is unclear. Germline V gene data show CDR1 as SEHNR and CDR2 as FQNEAQ (reference sequence). The germline V and J ends were trimmed by 5 bases and 2 bases, with 18 bases remaining between them. The CDR3 is made up of 16 amino acids. The CDR3 region has the DNA TGTGCCAGCAGCCCCGGAGTTAAGGTCCCTCAAGAGACCCAGTACTTC. It translates to CASSPGVKVPQETQYF.

The CDR3 bases are TGTGCCAGCAGTGAACCTATTGGATACCCCGGGACCGGGGAGCTGTTTTTT. Translation gives CASSEPIGYPGTGELFF. The V call is TRBV2, the J call TRBJ2-2; no clear D gene. The CDR3 spans 17 residues. Looked up from germline, CDR1 is SNHLY and CDR2 is FYNNEI. The V and J ends lost 2 bases and 5 bases respectively, with 18 bases between them.